This T cell receptor (beta chain) was identified in a study of blood T cells in healthy people across ages. CDR3 size: 15 residues. Germline trimming cut 5 bases from V and 2 bases from J; bases unmatched to any gene: 7. Germline-derived CDR1 and CDR2 are SGHTA and FQGNSA. In the case of this clonotype: Its antigen is undetermined.

A second 7 to 11 cycle PCR used barcoded and J-beta primers. Each cDNA molecule, via a template-switch adaptor with 12 random nucleotides, was tagged. TCRdb reprocessed the 5' RACE reads via MiXCR and lists one record per CDR3 protein. Of 850,000 to 1,100,000 distinct CDR3 sequences in the sample, 30% to 40% were seen once. In terms of origin and age, donors were healthy Caucasian individuals from Russia aged about 6 to 100. Study results and limitations: Conclusively comparing naive with antigen-experienced cells was impossible with unsorted PBMCs. When set beside aged donors, long-lived donors presented more naive CD4+ cells and higher diversity.

This TCR derives from a man younger than 30 in good health. Sequenced: blood. The chain uses TRBV7-2 and TRBJ1-1, with 8 nucleotides matching TRBD1. The CDR3 loop reads CASSLSTGVNTEAFF. CDR3 sequence (DNA): TGTGCCAGCAGCCTTTCGACAGGGGTAAACACTGAAGCTTTCTTT. The complete variable domain, with remaining parts taken from reference TRBV7-2 and TRBJ1-1, reads GAGVSQSPSNKVTEKGKDVELRCDPISGHTALYWYRQSLGQGLEFLIYFQGNSAPDKSGLPSDRFSAERTGGSVSTLTIQRTQQEDSAVYLCASSLSTGVNTEAFFGQGTRLTVV.